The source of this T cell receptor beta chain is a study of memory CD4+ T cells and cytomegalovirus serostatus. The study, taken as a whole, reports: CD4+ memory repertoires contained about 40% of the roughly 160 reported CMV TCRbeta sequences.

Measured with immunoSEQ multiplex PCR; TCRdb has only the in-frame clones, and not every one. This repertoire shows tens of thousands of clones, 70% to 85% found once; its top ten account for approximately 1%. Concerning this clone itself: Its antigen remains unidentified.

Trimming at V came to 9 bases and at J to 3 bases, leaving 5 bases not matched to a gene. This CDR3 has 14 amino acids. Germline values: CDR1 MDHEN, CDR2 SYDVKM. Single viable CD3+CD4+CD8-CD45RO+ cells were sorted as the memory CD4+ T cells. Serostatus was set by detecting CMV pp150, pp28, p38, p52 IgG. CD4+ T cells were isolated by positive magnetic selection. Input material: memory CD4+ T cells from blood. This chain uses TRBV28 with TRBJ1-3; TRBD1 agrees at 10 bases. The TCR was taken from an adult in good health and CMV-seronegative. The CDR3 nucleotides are TGTGCCAGTCGGACAGGGGGAGGTGGAAACACCATATATTTT. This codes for CASRTGGGGNTIYF.